The text below deals with one TCR beta chain. Germline-derived CDR1 and CDR2 are SGHAT and FQNNGV. This CDR3 is built from 14 residues. This entry is derived from a study of T cells expressing NK-cell markers. UMIs accompanied the 5'RACE template switching by which TCR beta cDNA was made. TCRdb re-called the 5' RACE reads and gives one entry per CDR3 protein, without DNA. There are around 260,000 distinct CDR3 sequences in the sample, with more than 3.5% held by the top ten. This receptor was obtained from a woman aged 18-70 years in good health. Sample: blood T cells: a sorted CD56 or NKG2C T cell subset, CD4+ or CD8+ T cells, or bulk PBMC T cells (not recorded which). V is TRBV11-2 and J is TRBJ1-5. The CDR3 region is CASSFDRGGQPQHF.